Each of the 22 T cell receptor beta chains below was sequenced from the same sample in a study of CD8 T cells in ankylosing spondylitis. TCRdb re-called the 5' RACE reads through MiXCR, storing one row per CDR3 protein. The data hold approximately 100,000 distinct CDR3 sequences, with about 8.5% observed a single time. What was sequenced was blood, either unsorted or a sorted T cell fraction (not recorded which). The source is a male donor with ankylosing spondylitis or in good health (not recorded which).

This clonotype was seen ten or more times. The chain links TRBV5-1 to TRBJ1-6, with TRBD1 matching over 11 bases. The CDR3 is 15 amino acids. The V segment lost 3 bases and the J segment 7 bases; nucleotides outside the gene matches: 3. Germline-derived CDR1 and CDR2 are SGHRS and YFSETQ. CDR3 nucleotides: TGCGCCAGCAGCTCTGGACAGGGGGCAAATTCACCCCTCCACTTT. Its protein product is CASSSGQGANSPLHF.

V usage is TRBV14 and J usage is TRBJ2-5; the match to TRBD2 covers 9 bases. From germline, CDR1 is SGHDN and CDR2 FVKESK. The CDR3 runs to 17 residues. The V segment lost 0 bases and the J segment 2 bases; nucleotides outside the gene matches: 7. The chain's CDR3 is CASSQDRRLAVQETQYF. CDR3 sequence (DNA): TGTGCCAGCAGCCAAGATAGGCGACTAGCGGTTCAAGAGACCCAGTACTTC.

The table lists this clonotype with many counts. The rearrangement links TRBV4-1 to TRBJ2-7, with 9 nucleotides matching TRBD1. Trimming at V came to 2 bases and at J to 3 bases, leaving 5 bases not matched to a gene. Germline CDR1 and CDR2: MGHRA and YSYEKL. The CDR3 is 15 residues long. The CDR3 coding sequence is TGCGCCAGCAGCCAACCGGGACAGGGCCTCTACGAGCAGTACTTC. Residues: CASSQPGQGLYEQYF.

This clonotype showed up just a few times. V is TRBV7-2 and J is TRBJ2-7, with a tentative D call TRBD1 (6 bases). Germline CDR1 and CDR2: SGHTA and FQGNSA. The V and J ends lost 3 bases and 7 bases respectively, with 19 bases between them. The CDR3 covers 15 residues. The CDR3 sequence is CASSFPLDRGPEQYF. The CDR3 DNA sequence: TGTGCCAGCAGCTTTCCATTGGACAGAGGCCCAGAGCAGTACTTC.

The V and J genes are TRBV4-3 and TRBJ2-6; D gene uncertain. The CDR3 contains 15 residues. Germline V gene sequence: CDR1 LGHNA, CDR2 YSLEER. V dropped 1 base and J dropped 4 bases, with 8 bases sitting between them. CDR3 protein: CASSQGLLGANVLTF. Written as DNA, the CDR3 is TGCGCCAGCAGCCAAGGGTTGTTGGGGGCCAACGTCCTGACTTTC.

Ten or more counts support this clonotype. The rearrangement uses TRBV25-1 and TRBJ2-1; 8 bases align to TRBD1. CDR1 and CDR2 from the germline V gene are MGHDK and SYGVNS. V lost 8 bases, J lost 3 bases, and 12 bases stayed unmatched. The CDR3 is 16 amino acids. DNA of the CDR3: TGTGCCAGCTCCCCCTCCCGGACAGGGAACTACAATGAGCAGTTCTTC. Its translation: CASSPSRTGNYNEQFF.

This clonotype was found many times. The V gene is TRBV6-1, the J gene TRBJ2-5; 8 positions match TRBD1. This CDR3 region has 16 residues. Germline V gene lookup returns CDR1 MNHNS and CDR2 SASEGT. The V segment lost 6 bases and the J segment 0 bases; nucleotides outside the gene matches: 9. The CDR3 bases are TGTGCCAGCAGGGGGACTGACAGGGGATACCAAGAGACCCAGTACTTC. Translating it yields CASRGTDRGYQETQYF.

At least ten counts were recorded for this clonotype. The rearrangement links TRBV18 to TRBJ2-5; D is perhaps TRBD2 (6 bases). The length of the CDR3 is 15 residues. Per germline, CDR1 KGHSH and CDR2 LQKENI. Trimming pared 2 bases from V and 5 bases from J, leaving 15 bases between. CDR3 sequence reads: CASSPGTGTRETQYF. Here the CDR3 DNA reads TGTGCCAGCTCACCAGGAACCGGGACTCGGGAGACCCAGTACTTC.

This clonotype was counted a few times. The CDR3 reads CASSLLVYSGANVLTF. CDR3 coding DNA: TGTGCCAGCAGCTTACTCGTATACTCTGGGGCCAACGTCCTGACTTTC. The J gene is TRBJ2-6, the V gene TRBV7-2; D is unresolved. Trimming left V 2 bases short and J 0 bases short, with 8 bases between. This CDR3 contains 16 residues. Germline loops: CDR1 SGHTA, CDR2 FQGNSA.

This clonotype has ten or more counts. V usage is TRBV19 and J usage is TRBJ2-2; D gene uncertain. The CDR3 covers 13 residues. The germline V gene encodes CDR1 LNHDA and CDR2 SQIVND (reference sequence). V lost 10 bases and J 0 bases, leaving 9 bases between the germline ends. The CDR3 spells CATTETNTGELFF. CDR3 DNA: TGTGCCACGACCGAGACGAACACCGGGGAGCTGTTTTTT.

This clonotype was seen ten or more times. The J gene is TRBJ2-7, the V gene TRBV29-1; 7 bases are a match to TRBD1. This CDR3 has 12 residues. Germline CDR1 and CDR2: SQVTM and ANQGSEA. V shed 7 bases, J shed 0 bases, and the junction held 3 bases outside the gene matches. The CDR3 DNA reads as TGCAGCGGGGGACAGTACTCCTACGAGCAGTACTTC. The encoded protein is CSGGQYSYEQYF.

The CDR3 region has the DNA TGTGCCAGCAGCCAAGTGACAGGGTTCAATGAAAAACTGTTTTTT. It encodes CASSQVTGFNEKLFF. The chain joins TRBV14 to TRBJ1-4, with 7 positions matching TRBD1. The CDR3 length is 15 residues. Germline loops: CDR1 SGHDN, CDR2 FVKESK. V shed 1 base and J 5 bases; nucleotides not matched to a gene: 4.

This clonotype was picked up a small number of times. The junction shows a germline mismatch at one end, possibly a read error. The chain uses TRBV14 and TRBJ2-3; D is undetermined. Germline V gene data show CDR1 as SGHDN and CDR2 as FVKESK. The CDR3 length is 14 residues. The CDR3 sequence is CASNQPGNTDTQYF. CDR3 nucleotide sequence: TGTGCCAGCAACCAACCTGGGAACACAGATACGCAGTATTTT.

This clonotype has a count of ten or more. CDR3 protein: CASSIQGGEQYF. DNA for the CDR3: TGTGCCAGCAGCATACAGGGTGGCGAGCAGTACTTC. This chain uses TRBV7-2 with TRBJ2-7; maybe TRBD1 (6 bases). The CDR3 is made up of 12 amino acids. Trimming shortened V by 5 bases and J by 6 bases, and 11 bases separated the two germline ends. Germline-derived CDR1 and CDR2 are SGHTA and FQGNSA.

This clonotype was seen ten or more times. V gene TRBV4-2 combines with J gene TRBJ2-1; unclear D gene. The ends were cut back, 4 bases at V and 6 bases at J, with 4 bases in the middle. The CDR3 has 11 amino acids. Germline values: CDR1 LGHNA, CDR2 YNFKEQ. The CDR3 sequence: CASSRSNEQFF. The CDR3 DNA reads TGTGCCAGCAGCCGCTCCAATGAGCAGTTCTTC.

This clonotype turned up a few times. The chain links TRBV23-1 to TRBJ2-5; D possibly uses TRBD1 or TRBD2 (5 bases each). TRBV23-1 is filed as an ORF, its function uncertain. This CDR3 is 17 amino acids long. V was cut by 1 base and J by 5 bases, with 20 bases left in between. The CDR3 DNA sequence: TGCGCCAGCAGTCAATTGGGGGTGTCTAAAGGGCGGGAGACCCAGTACTTC. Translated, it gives CASSQLGVSKGRETQYF.

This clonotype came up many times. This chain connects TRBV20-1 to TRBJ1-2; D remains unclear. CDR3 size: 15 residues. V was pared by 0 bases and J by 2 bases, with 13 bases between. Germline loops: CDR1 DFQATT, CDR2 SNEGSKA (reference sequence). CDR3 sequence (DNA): TGCAGTGCTAGAGATGGACTTACCAGAAACTATGGCTACACCTTC. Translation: CSARDGLTRNYGYTF.

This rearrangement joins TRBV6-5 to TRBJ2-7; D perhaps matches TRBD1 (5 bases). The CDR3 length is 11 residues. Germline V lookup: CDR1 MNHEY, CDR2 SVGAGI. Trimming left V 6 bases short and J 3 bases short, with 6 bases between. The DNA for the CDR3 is TGTGCCAGCAGGGACAACTACGAGCAGTACTTC. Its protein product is CASRDNYEQYF.

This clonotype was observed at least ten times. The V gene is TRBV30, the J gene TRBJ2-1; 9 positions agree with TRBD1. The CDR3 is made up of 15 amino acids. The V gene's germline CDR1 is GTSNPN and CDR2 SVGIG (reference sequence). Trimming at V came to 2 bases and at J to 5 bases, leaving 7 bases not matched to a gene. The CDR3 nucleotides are TGTGCCTGGAGTCTCCTTCGGGACAGGGACAATGAGCAGTTCTTC. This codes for CAWSLLRDRDNEQFF.

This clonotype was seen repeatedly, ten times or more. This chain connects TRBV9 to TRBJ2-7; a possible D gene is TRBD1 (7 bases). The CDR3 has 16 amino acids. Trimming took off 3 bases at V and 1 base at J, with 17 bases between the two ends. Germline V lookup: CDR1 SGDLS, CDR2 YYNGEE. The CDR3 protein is CASSGRGDSLSYEQYF. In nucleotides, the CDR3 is TGTGCCAGCAGCGGTAGGGGGGACAGTTTATCCTACGAGCAGTACTTC.

The CDR3 sequence: CSVVPQETQYF. The CDR3 DNA reads TGCAGCGTAGTCCCCCAAGAGACCCAGTACTTC. The chain uses TRBV29-1 and TRBJ2-5; D ambiguous. V was cut by 6 bases and J by 1 base, with 6 bases left in between. CDR3 size: 11 residues. The V gene's germline CDR1 is SQVTM and CDR2 ANQGSEA.

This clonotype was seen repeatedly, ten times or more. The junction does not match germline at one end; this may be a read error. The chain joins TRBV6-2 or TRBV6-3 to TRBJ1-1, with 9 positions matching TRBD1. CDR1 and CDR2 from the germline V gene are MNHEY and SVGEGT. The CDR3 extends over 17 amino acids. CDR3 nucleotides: TGTGTCAGCAGTCCCGCCGGGACAGGGATTCTTTCCGCTGAAGCTTTCTTT. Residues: CVSSPAGTGILSAEAFF.